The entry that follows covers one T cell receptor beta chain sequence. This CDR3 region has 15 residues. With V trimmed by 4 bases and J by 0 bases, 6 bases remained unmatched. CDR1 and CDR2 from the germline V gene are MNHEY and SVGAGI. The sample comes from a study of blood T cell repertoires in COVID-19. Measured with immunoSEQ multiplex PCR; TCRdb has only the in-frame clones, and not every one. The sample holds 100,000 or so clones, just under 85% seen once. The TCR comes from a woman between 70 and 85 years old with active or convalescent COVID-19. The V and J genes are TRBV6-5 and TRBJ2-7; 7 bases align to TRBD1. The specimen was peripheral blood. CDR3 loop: CASSLTGTDSYEQYF. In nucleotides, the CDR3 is TGTGCCAGCAGTTTGACCGGGACAGACTCCTACGAGCAGTACTTC.